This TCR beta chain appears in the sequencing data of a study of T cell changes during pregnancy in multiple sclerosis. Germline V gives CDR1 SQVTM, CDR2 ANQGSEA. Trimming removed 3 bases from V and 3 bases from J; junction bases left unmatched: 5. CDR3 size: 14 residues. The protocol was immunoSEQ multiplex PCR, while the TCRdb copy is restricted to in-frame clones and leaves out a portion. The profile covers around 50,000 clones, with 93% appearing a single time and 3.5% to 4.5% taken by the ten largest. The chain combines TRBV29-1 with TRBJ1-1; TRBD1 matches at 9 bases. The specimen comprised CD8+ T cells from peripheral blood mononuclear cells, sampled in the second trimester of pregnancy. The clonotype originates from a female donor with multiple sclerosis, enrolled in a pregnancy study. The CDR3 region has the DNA TGCAGCGTTGAGGGTGGACAGGGGCACACTGAAGCTTTCTTT. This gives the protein CSVEGGQGHTEAFF.